This section outlines one TCR beta chain sequence together with its context. The antigen is not known. A multiplex PCR was run with 60 Vbeta primers and 13 Jbeta primers. Profiled with immunoSEQ multiplex PCR; TCRdb holds only in-frame clones, not every one. The data hold about 140,000 clones, with 80% to 85% observed a single time. The data are from a study of cytomegalovirus exposure and HLA in healthy donors. Findings of the study overall: Whilst most TCR sequences proved rare, a subset of public TCRs occurred across many donors. A few CMV-associated chains were confirmed in vitro to be specific for CMV antigens.

The CDR3 spans 15 residues. The germline V gene encodes CDR1 SGHNT and CDR2 YYREEE (reference sequence). With 0 bases clipped from V and 6 bases from J, the junction kept 3 bases outside the gene matches. Sequenced sample: PBMCs. The chain joins TRBV5-4 to TRBJ2-3, with 11 bases lining up with TRBD1. The source of this sequence is a female donor in good health and CMV-seronegative. CDR3 nucleotide sequence: TGTGCCAGCAGCTTGGCCGGGACAGGGGGTGATACGCAGTATTTT. Translated, it gives CASSLAGTGGDTQYF.